This T cell receptor beta chain was retrieved from a study of blood T cell repertoires in COVID-19. Across the whole study: T cells, B-cell-depleted T cells, or PBMCs provided the cDNA or gDNA that served as material.

Deletions cut 3 bases from V and 5 bases from J, with 19 bases between. The CDR3 spans 16 residues. Germline V gene lookup returns CDR1 SNHLY and CDR2 FYNNEI. Using immunoSEQ multiplex PCR, the repertoire was profiled, and TCRdb retains in-frame clones only, with some absent. Counted here are 110,000 or so clones, roughly 84% occurring once; the ten biggest clones make up roughly 8.1%. The clonotype comes from a woman in her thirties or forties with acute or convalescent COVID-19. The sample comprised peripheral blood. This sequence joins TRBV2 and TRBJ2-5; possible D gene TRBD1, 5 bases. Here the CDR3 reads CASSDPPVPTEETQYF. The CDR3 DNA reads as TGTGCCAGCAGTGATCCCCCCGTCCCGACAGAGGAGACCCAGTACTTC.